A selection of T cell receptor beta chains follows, all from one sample in a study of patients and donors after allogeneic stem cell transplantation. TCRdb passed the RT-PCR reads through MiXCR, listing each CDR3 protein once. This table has roughly 230,000 distinct CDR3 sequences, 12% to 15% appearing once. The sample taken for sequencing was blood, either unsorted or a sorted T cell fraction (not recorded which). The receptors come from a human donor who was either an allogeneic HSCT recipient or a stem cell or donor lymphocyte infusion donor (not recorded which). It is not recorded whose cells these are; they may come from a transplant donor. Both conserved end residues are part of each CDR3. D genes are given only for firm matches. Some rows mark clone size as missing; the rest say once, few, many or name a class of expanded clone.

v_gene: TRBV6-5
j_gene: TRBJ1-5
abundance: NA
d_gene: TRBD1
CDR3nt: TGTGCCAGCAGTTCCAACCCGGGACAGGGAGGTCAGCCCCAGCATTTT
CDR3aa: CASSSNPGQGGQPQHF

v_gene: TRBV12-3/TRBV12-4
j_gene: TRBJ2-3
abundance: NA
d_gene: TRBD2
CDR3nt: TGTGCCAGCAGCGCGACTAGCGGGGTGGATTTT
CDR3aa: CASSATSGVDF

v_gene: TRBV27
j_gene: TRBJ1-4
abundance: many
d_gene: TRBD1
CDR3nt: TGTGCCAGCAGTCTCCGGACAGGGTATAATGAAAAACTGTTTTTT
CDR3aa: CASSLRTGYNEKLFF

v_gene: TRBV6-4
j_gene: TRBJ2-1
abundance: NA
d_gene: NA
CDR3nt: TGTGCCAGCAGTGACTCGAGTCGGATAGCCAATGAGCAGTTCTTC
CDR3aa: CASSDSSRIANEQFF

v_gene: TRBV6-1
j_gene: TRBJ2-5
abundance: many
d_gene: NA
CDR3nt: TGTGCCAGCTGTACATCGGGGGGCGAGACCCAGTACTTC
CDR3aa: CASCTSGGETQYF

v_gene: TRBV6-1
j_gene: TRBJ2-5
abundance: NA
d_gene: TRBD2
CDR3nt: TGTGCCAGCAGTCTAAGGACTAGCGGAATCCAAGAGACCCAGTACTTC
CDR3aa: CASSLRTSGIQETQYF

v_gene: TRBV12-3/TRBV12-4
j_gene: TRBJ1-5
abundance: NA
d_gene: NA
CDR3nt: TGTGCCAGCGCCCATGGACGGCCCAATCAGCCCCAGCATTTT
CDR3aa: CASAHGRPNQPQHF

v_gene: TRBV6-2/TRBV6-3
j_gene: TRBJ1-2
abundance: NA
d_gene: NA
CDR3nt: TGTGCCAGCAGCCCGCGGGGGGCCCTCGATGGCTACACCTTC
CDR3aa: CASSPRGALDGYTF

v_gene: TRBV12-3/TRBV12-4
j_gene: TRBJ2-3
abundance: NA
d_gene: NA
CDR3nt: TGTGCCAGCAGTTTGCGGCAGGGGAGCACAGATACGCAGTATTTT
CDR3aa: CASSLRQGSTDTQYF

v_gene: TRBV7-7
j_gene: TRBJ2-2
abundance: few
d_gene: NA
CDR3nt: TGTGCCAGCAGCGCCAGGGCGGCGGCCGGGGAGCTGTTTTTT
CDR3aa: CASSARAAAGELFF

v_gene: TRBV12-3/TRBV12-4
j_gene: TRBJ2-5
abundance: many
d_gene: TRBD1
CDR3nt: TGTGCCAGCAGTCCCGGACAGGATATCTTCCAAGAGACCCAGTACTTC
CDR3aa: CASSPGQDIFQETQYF

v_gene: TRBV7-9
j_gene: TRBJ1-1
abundance: many
d_gene: NA
CDR3nt: TGTGCCAGCAGCTTAGCGTCCAAGGGCACTGAAGCTTTCTTT
CDR3aa: CASSLASKGTEAFF

v_gene: TRBV12-3/TRBV12-4
j_gene: TRBJ1-1
abundance: NA
d_gene: NA
CDR3nt: TGTGCCAGCAGTTTTGGGAAGAACACTGAAGCTTTCTTT
CDR3aa: CASSFGKNTEAFF

v_gene: TRBV7-2
j_gene: TRBJ1-4
abundance: few
d_gene: TRBD1
CDR3nt: TGTGCCAGCAGATTGGACAGGGCCTTCCCCAATGAAAAACTGTTTTTT
CDR3aa: CASRLDRAFPNEKLFF

v_gene: TRBV10-3
j_gene: TRBJ2-5
abundance: many
d_gene: TRBD2
CDR3nt: TGTGCCATCAGTGAGTCGGCCGAACTAGCGGGACAAGAGACCCAGTACTTC
CDR3aa: CAISESAELAGQETQYF

v_gene: TRBV9
j_gene: TRBJ2-5
abundance: few
d_gene: NA
CDR3nt: TGTGCCAGCAGCGTAGCTGGGGGGCCGCGGGAGACCCAGTACTTC
CDR3aa: CASSVAGGPRETQYF

v_gene: TRBV7-8
j_gene: TRBJ1-2
abundance: few
d_gene: TRBD1
CDR3nt: TGTGCCAGCAGCGTGCTACAGGGGTCCTATGGCTACACCTTC
CDR3aa: CASSVLQGSYGYTF

v_gene: TRBV11-1
j_gene: TRBJ2-5
abundance: few
d_gene: TRBD2
CDR3nt: TGTGCCAGCAGCTTACGCCCGGGACTAGCGGCCCGAGGGGAGACCCAGTACTTC
CDR3aa: CASSLRPGLAARGETQYF

v_gene: TRBV4-2
j_gene: TRBJ1-3
abundance: few
d_gene: NA
CDR3nt: TGTGCCAGCAGCCAAGCCAAATACTCTGGAAACACCATATATTTT
CDR3aa: CASSQAKYSGNTIYF

v_gene: TRBV11-2
j_gene: TRBJ2-7
abundance: many
d_gene: NA
CDR3nt: TGTGCCAGCAGCTTTGGACTGGCCTCGGGGGAGCAGTACTTC
CDR3aa: CASSFGLASGEQYF

v_gene: TRBV27
j_gene: TRBJ1-2
abundance: NA
d_gene: TRBD1
CDR3nt: TGTGCCAGCAGTTTACGTCACAGGGGGCACGGCTACACCTTC
CDR3aa: CASSLRHRGHGYTF

v_gene: TRBV6-1
j_gene: TRBJ1-1
abundance: many
d_gene: NA
CDR3nt: TGTGCCAGCAGATTTGGGTCGGGTCCCCAGATGAACACTGAAGCTTTCTTT
CDR3aa: CASRFGSGPQMNTEAFF

v_gene: TRBV5-6
j_gene: TRBJ1-2
abundance: NA
d_gene: NA
CDR3nt: TGTGCCAGCAGCTTAGGCAGGGGTACTTTCAGTAACTATGGCTACACCTTC
CDR3aa: CASSLGRGTFSNYGYTF

v_gene: TRBV19
j_gene: TRBJ1-1
abundance: few
d_gene: NA
CDR3nt: TGTGCCAGTACCCCCCAGCGGGGCGTCACTGAAGCTTTCTTT
CDR3aa: CASTPQRGVTEAFF

v_gene: TRBV6-5
j_gene: TRBJ1-2
abundance: NA
d_gene: NA
CDR3nt: TGTGCCAGCAGTTACTCGATTCAGGGGATGAGCGGCTACACCTTC
CDR3aa: CASSYSIQGMSGYTF

v_gene: TRBV20-1
j_gene: TRBJ2-1
abundance: NA
d_gene: NA
CDR3nt: TGCAGTGCTAGGTTGCAGAAAAATTACAATGAGCAGTTCTTC
CDR3aa: CSARLQKNYNEQFF

v_gene: TRBV12-3/TRBV12-4
j_gene: TRBJ2-7
abundance: many
d_gene: TRBD2
CDR3nt: TGTGCCAGCAGTTCTTGGACTAGCGGCTACGAGCAGTACTTC
CDR3aa: CASSSWTSGYEQYF

v_gene: TRBV30
j_gene: TRBJ1-1
abundance: many
d_gene: TRBD1
CDR3nt: TGTGCCGAAACGACAGGGTACGAAGCTTTCTTT
CDR3aa: CAETTGYEAFF

v_gene: TRBV5-1
j_gene: TRBJ2-3
abundance: NA
d_gene: TRBD1
CDR3nt: TGCGCCAGCAGCCCCGGGACAGACACAGATACGCAGTATTTT
CDR3aa: CASSPGTDTDTQYF

v_gene: TRBV2
j_gene: TRBJ2-7
abundance: NA
d_gene: NA
CDR3nt: TGTGCCAGCAGTGATGGGGTTCGGATCTACTCCTACGAGCAGTACTTC
CDR3aa: CASSDGVRIYSYEQYF

v_gene: TRBV7-9
j_gene: TRBJ1-1
abundance: few
d_gene: TRBD1
CDR3nt: TGTGCCAGCAGCTCGGGACAGGATCACACTGAAGCTTTCTTT
CDR3aa: CASSSGQDHTEAFF

v_gene: TRBV5-6
j_gene: TRBJ2-7
abundance: many
d_gene: NA
CDR3nt: TGTGCCAGCAGCTTACCGGGACCCGGGTCCTACGAGCAGTACTTC
CDR3aa: CASSLPGPGSYEQYF

v_gene: TRBV20-1
j_gene: TRBJ2-5
abundance: NA
d_gene: NA
CDR3nt: TGCAGTGCTAGAGGCGGAACTAGCACGGAGACCCAGTACTTC
CDR3aa: CSARGGTSTETQYF

v_gene: TRBV2
j_gene: TRBJ2-5
abundance: NA
d_gene: NA
CDR3nt: TGTGCCAGCAGTGCTACAGGGCAAGAGACCCAGTACTTC
CDR3aa: CASSATGQETQYF

v_gene: TRBV23-1
j_gene: TRBJ2-2
abundance: many
d_gene: NA
CDR3nt: TGCGCCAGCAGGAGGGCTGCGAACACCGGGGAGCTGTTTTTT
CDR3aa: CASRRAANTGELFF

v_gene: TRBV7-7
j_gene: TRBJ2-7
abundance: NA
d_gene: TRBD1
CDR3nt: TGTGCCAGCAGCCTGCCGGGACAGGGGAGCCACGAGCAGTACTTC
CDR3aa: CASSLPGQGSHEQYF